Listed below are T cell receptor beta chains from one sample, sequenced in a study of T cell responses to AZD1222 COVID-19 vaccine. Generated by immunoSEQ multiplex PCR, the TCRdb table keeps only in-frame clones and is missing some. The sample lists under 200,000 clones; 80% to 95% were seen once. The sequences come from peripheral blood, collected on day 0 of AZD1222 vaccination. These receptors were collected from an adult in good health. CDR3s include the opening cysteine and the closing phenylalanine or tryptophan. D genes are given only for firm matches. Some rows mark clone size as missing; the rest say once, few, many or name a class of expanded clone.

v_call	clone_size	j_call	d_call	cdr3_nt	cdr3_aa
TRBV7-2	-	TRBJ2-1	-	TGTGCCAGCAGCTTGCCGCAAGGTGCAGTCGCAGACAATGAGCAGTTCTTC	CASSLPQGAVADNEQFF
TRBV7-8	-	TRBJ1-1	-	TGTGCCAGCAGCCCCCTCAGGGAGAACACTGAAGCTTTCTTT	CASSPLRENTEAFF
TRBV7-8	-	TRBJ2-5	TRBD1	TGTGCCAGCAGCTTAGAACAGGGGGGAGGTAGAGAGACCCAGTACTTC	CASSLEQGGGRETQYF
TRBV7-6	-	TRBJ1-1	-	TGTGCCAGCAGCCTCAGCTTTTCAGGCGGCACTGAAGCTTTCTTT	CASSLSFSGGTEAFF
TRBV12-3/TRBV12-4	-	TRBJ1-1	-	TGTGCCAGCAGCTTTGCTAAGAACACTGAAGCTTTCTTT	CASSFAKNTEAFF
TRBV19	once	TRBJ1-1	-	TGTGCCAGTAGTACCAGACAGTTAGGGGACACTGAAGCTTTCTTT	CASSTRQLGDTEAFF
TRBV5-1	-	TRBJ2-3	TRBD2	TGCGCCAGCAGCTTAGCGAAGACTAGCGGGGAGGAGTATTTT	CASSLAKTSGEEYF
TRBV6-1	-	TRBJ1-5	-	TGTGCCAGCAGTGAAATAGGCCAGGGCCACCAGCAGCCCCAGCATTTT	CASSEIGQGHQQPQHF
TRBV7-2	-	TRBJ1-1	-	TGTGCCAGCAGCCCGCCGACCACTGAAGCTTTCTTT	CASSPPTTEAFF
TRBV2	-	TRBJ1-5	TRBD1	TGTGCCAGCAGCGGAGGGACAGGGGGCGGTCAGCCCCAGCATTTT	CASSGGTGGGQPQHF
TRBV5-1	-	TRBJ2-5	TRBD2	TGCGCCAGCAGATCGCTAGCGGGAGAAAAGACCCAGTACTTC	CASRSLAGEKTQYF
TRBV28	once	TRBJ1-4	-	TGTGCCACTTACTTAAGGGCAGGGAGGGGTAATGAAAAACTGTTTTTT	CATYLRAGRGNEKLFF
TRBV10-2	-	TRBJ1-3	TRBD1	TGCGCCAGCAGCCTCGGGACAGGGGACGGAAACACCATATATTTT	CASSLGTGDGNTIYF
TRBV7-9	-	TRBJ1-2	-	TGTGCCAGCAGCTTAGGGACAGCCTATAACTATGGCTACACCTTC	CASSLGTAYNYGYTF
TRBV3-1/TRBV3-2	-	TRBJ2-7	-	TGTGCCAGCAGCCAAAAGCCGTTGTACGAGCAGTACTTC	CASSQKPLYEQYF
TRBV23-1	-	TRBJ2-7	-	TGCGCCAGCAGACCGCTTGGAGCCTACGAGCAGTACTTC	CASRPLGAYEQYF
TRBV6-5	-	TRBJ1-2	-	TGTGCCAGCGGCACCCCTGGGGCCGGCGGCTATGGCTACACCTTC	CASGTPGAGGYGYTF
TRBV24-1	-	TRBJ2-2	-	TGTGCCACCAGTGCACTCACCGGGGAGCTGTTTTTT	CATSALTGELFF
TRBV5-5	-	TRBJ2-5	-	TGTGCCAGCAGCTTGGGGTTGAGAGAAGAGACCCAGTACTTC	CASSLGLREETQYF
TRBV5-1	-	TRBJ2-3	TRBD1	TGCGCCAGCAGCACACCCGGGACAGGGGCGCCAGATACGCAGTATTTT	CASSTPGTGAPDTQYF
TRBV12-3/TRBV12-4	-	TRBJ1-1	-	TGTGCCAGCAGTTTTAGGGGGAACACTGAAGCTTTCTTT	CASSFRGNTEAFF
TRBV10-2	-	TRBJ2-7	TRBD2	TGCGCCAGCAGTCTTCCTAGGACTAGCGGGGGGGACGAGCAGTACTTC	CASSLPRTSGGDEQYF
TRBV30	-	TRBJ1-2	-	TGTGCCTGGTCCCGTGGGGGGCACGGCTACACCTTC	CAWSRGGHGYTF
TRBV2	-	TRBJ1-6	-	TGTGCCAGCAGTCAAAGATCCCAGGGGAGGTCCTATAATTCACCCCTCCACTTT	CASSQRSQGRSYNSPLHF
TRBV18	-	TRBJ2-1	-	TGTGCCAGCTCACGTACAGAGGGTTTGGACAATGAGCAGTTCTTC	CASSRTEGLDNEQFF
TRBV2	-	TRBJ1-1	-	TGTGCCGGAAAGACAGCGGTACCTACTGAAGCTTTCTTT	CAGKTAVPTEAFF
TRBV6-5	-	TRBJ1-2	TRBD1	TGTGCCAGCAGTTACTCGGGCAGGGGGCATGTTGGCTACACCTTC	CASSYSGRGHVGYTF
TRBV16	-	TRBJ2-7	-	TGTGCCAGCAGCCAAAATGGACTGGATTTCGGCGAGCAGTACTTC	CASSQNGLDFGEQYF
TRBV6-5	-	TRBJ1-1	TRBD1	TGTGCCAGCAGTTACCTCCCGACAGGGAGGAGCACTGAAGCTTTCTTT	CASSYLPTGRSTEAFF
TRBV6-5	-	TRBJ2-7	-	TGTGCCAGCAGTTACTTTTTCGGACAGTCCTACGAGCAGTACTTC	CASSYFFGQSYEQYF
TRBV19	-	TRBJ1-1	-	TGTGCCAGTATCGTCGGGCAAGGGGCTTTCTTT	CASIVGQGAFF
TRBV9	-	TRBJ1-2	-	TGTGCCAGCTCTGAAGGGGGAGGTATTGGCTACACCTTC	CASSEGGGIGYTF
TRBV7-2	-	TRBJ2-1	-	TGTGCCAGCAGCTTAGGGACTTACAATGAGCAGTTCTTC	CASSLGTYNEQFF
TRBV5-6	once	TRBJ1-5	-	TGTGCCAGCAGCTTGGGAGGTCCCCGTGCTCCCCAGCATTTT	CASSLGGPRAPQHF
TRBV5-6	-	TRBJ1-5	-	TGTGCCAGCAGCGATACTTCACTGGGCGATGGCAATCAGCCCCAGCATTTT	CASSDTSLGDGNQPQHF
TRBV5-4	-	TRBJ2-3	TRBD2	TGTGCCAGCAGCCAGGGACTAGCGGGGGGGCTTGGACGCACAGATACGCAGTATTTT	CASSQGLAGGLGRTDTQYF
TRBV19	-	TRBJ1-1	-	TGTGCCAGTAGTATTGGAGGGAACACTGAAGCTTTCTTT	CASSIGGNTEAFF
TRBV5-1	-	TRBJ2-2	-	TGCGCCAGCAGCTTTGGACAGCGCGGGGAGCTGTTTTTT	CASSFGQRGELFF
TRBV6-5	-	TRBJ2-7	-	TGTGCCAGCAGCCCACAGGGATACGGGGACGAGCAGTACTTC	CASSPQGYGDEQYF
TRBV18	-	TRBJ1-1	-	TGTGCCAGCTCACCTGTCGGTACTGGGGGGAACACTGAAGCTTTCTTT	CASSPVGTGGNTEAFF
TRBV5-8	-	TRBJ1-2	TRBD1	TGTGCCAGCCTGGACAGGCTTGGCTATGGCTACACCTTC	CASLDRLGYGYTF